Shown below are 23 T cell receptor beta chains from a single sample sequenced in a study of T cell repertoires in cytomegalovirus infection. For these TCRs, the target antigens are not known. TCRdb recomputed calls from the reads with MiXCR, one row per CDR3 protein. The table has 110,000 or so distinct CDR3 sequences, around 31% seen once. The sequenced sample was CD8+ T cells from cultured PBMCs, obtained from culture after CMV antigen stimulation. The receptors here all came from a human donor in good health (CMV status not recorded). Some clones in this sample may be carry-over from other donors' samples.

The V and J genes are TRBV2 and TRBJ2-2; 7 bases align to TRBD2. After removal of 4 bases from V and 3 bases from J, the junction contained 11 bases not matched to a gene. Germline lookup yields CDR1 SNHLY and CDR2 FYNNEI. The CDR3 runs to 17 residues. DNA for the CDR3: TGTGCCAGCAGTGTTTCCCGGCTAGCGGAATACACCGGGGAGCTGTTTTTT. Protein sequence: CASSVSRLAEYTGELFF. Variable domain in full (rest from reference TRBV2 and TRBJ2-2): EPEVTQTPSHQVTQMGQEVILRCVPISNHLYFYWYRQILGQKVEFLVSFYNNEISEKSEIFDDQFSVERPDGSNFTLKIRSTKLEDSAMYFCASSVSRLAEYTGELFFGEGSRLTVL.

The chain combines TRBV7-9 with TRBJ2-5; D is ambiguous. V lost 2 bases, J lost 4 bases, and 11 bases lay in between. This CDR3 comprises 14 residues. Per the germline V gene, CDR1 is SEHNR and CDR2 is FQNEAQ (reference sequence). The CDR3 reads CASSLIPQPETQYF. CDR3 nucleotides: TGTGCCAGCAGCTTAATTCCCCAGCCAGAGACCCAGTACTTC.

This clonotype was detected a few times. CDR3 residues: CSASSGTGPSPLHF. The CDR3 DNA sequence: TGCAGTGCTAGCTCCGGGACAGGTCCCTCACCCCTCCACTTT. The chain couples TRBV20-1 to TRBJ1-6; TRBD1 matches 8 bases. The CDR3 spans 14 residues. The trim removed 3 bases at V and 10 bases at J, leaving 8 bases unmatched. Germline V lookup: CDR1 DFQATT, CDR2 SNEGSKA (reference sequence).

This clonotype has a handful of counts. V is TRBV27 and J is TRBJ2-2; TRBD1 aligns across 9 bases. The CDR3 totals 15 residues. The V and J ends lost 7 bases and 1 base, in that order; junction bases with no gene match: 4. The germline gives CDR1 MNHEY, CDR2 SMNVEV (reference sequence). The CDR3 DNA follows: TGTGCCAGCACTACAGGGGGCGAGAACACCGGGGAGCTGTTTTTT. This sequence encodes CASTTGGENTGELFF.

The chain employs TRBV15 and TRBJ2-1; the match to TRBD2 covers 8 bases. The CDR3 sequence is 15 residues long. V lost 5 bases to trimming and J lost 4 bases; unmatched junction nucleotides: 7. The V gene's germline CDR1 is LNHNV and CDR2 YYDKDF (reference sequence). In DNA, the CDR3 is TGTGCCACCAGCGGAGGGGCGGGGGGTTACAATGAGCAGTTCTTC. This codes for CATSGGAGGYNEQFF.

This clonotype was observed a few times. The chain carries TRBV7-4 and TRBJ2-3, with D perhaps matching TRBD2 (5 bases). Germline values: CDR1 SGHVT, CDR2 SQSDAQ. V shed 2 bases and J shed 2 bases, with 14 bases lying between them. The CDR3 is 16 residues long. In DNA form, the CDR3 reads TGTGCCAGCAGCTTAAGTTTCGGGGTTAACACAGATACGCAGTATTTT. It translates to CASSLSFGVNTDTQYF.

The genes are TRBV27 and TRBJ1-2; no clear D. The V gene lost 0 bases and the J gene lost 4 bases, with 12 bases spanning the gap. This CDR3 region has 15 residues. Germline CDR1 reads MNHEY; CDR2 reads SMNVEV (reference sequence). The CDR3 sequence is CASSLSAISAYGYTF. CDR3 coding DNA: TGTGCCAGCAGTTTATCGGCTATTAGTGCCTATGGCTACACCTTC.

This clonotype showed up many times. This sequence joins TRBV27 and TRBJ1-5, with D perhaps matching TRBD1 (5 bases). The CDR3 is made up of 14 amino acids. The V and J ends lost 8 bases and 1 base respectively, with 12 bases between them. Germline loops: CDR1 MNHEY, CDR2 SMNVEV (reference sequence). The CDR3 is CASAIDSSNQPQHF. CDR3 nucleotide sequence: TGTGCCAGCGCAATCGACAGCAGCAATCAGCCCCAGCATTTT.

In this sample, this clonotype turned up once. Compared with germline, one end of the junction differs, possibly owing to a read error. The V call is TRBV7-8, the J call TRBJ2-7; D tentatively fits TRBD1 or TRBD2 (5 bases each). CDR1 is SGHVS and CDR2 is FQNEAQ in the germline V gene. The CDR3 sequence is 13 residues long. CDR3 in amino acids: CARSLGPTYEQYF. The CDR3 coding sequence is TGTGCCAGAAGCTTGGGACCGACCTACGAGCAGTACTTC.

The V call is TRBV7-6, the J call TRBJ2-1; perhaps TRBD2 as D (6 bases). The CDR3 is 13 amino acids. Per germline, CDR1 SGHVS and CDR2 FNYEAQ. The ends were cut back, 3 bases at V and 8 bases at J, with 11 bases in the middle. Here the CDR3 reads CASSLVWGDEQFF. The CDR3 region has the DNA TGTGCCAGCAGCTTGGTTTGGGGGGATGAGCAGTTCTTC.

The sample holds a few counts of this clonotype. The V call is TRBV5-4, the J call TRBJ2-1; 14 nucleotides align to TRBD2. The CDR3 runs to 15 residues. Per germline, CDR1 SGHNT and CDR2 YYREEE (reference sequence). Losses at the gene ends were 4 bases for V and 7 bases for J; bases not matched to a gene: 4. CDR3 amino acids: CASSDRTSGGNEQFF. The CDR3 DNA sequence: TGTGCCAGCAGCGACCGGACTAGCGGGGGGAATGAGCAGTTCTTC. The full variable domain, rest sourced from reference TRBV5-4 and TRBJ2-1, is ETGVTQSPTHLIKTRGQQVTLRCSSQSGHNTVSWYQQALGQGPQFIFQYYREEENGRGNFPPRFSGLQFPNYSSELNVNALELDDSALYLCASSDRTSGGNEQFFGPGTRLTVL.

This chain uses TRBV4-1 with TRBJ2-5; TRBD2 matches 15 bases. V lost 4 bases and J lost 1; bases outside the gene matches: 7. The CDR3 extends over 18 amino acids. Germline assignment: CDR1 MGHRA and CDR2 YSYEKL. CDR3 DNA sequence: TGCGCCAGCAGCCCCGGACTAGCGGGGGGGCCCGCCCAAGAGACCCAGTACTTC. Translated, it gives CASSPGLAGGPAQETQYF.

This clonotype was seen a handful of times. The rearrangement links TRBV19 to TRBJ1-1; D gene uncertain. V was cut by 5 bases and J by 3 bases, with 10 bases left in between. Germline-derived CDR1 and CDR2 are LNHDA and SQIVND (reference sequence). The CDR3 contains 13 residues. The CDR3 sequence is CASSVDGYTEAFF. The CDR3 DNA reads TGTGCCAGTAGTGTGGACGGATACACTGAAGCTTTCTTT.

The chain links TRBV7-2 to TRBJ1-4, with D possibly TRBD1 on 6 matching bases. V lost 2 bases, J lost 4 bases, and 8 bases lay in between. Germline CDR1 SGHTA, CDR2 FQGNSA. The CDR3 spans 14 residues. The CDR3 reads CASSLLGGNEKLFF. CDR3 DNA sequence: TGTGCCAGCAGCTTATTAGGGGGTAATGAAAAACTGTTTTTT. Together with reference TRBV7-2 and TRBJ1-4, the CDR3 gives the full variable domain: GAGVSQSPSNKVTEKGKDVELRCDPISGHTALYWYRQSLGQGLEFLIYFQGNSAPDKSGLPSDRFSAERTGGSVSTLTIQRTQQEDSAVYLCASSLLGGNEKLFFGSGTQLSVL.

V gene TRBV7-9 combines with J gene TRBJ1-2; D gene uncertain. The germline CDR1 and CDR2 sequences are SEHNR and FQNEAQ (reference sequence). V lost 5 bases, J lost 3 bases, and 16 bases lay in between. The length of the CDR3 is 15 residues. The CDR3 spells CASSVNAAGDYGYTF. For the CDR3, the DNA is TGTGCCAGCAGCGTGAATGCGGCGGGAGACTATGGCTACACCTTC.

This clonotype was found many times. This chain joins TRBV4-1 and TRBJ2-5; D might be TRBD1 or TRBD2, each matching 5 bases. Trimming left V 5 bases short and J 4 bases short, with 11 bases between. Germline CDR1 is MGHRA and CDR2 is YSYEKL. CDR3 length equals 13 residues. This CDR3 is CASSVGVSETQYF. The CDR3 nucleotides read TGCGCCAGCAGCGTGGGGGTCTCAGAGACCCAGTACTTC.

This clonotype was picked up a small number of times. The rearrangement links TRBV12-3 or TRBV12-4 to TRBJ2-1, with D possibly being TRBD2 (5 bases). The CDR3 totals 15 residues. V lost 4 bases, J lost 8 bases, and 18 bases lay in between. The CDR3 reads CASSSIRLAVHEQFF. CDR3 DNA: TGTGCCAGCAGTTCTATTCGGCTAGCCGTCCATGAGCAGTTCTTC.

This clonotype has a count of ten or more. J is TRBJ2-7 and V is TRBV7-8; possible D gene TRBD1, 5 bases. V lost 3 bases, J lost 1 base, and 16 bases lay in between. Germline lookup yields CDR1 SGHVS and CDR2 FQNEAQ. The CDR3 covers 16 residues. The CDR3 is CASSLDTGELSYEQYF. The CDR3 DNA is TGTGCCAGCAGCTTGGACACTGGGGAACTTTCCTACGAGCAGTACTTC.

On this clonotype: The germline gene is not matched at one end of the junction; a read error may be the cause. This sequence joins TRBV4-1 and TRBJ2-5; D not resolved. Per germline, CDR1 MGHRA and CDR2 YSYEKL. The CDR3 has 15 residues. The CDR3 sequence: CASSQDPPQWETQYF. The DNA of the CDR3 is TGTGCCAGCAGCCAAGACCCCCCGCAGTGGGAGACCCAGTACTTC.

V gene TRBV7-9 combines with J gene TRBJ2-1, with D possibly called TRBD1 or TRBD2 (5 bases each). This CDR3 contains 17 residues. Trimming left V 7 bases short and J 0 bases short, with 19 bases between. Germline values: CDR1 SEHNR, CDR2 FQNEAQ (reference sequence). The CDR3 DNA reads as TGTGCCAGCAACCGGGGCAGTGAGGGGAGCTCCTACAATGAGCAGTTCTTC. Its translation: CASNRGSEGSSYNEQFF. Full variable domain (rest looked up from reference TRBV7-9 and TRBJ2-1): DTGVSQNPRHKITKRGQNVTFRCDPISEHNRLYWYRQTLGQGPEFLTYFQNEAQLEKSRLLSDRFSAERPKGSFSTLEIQRTEQGDSAMYLCASNRGSEGSSYNEQFFGPGTRLTVL.

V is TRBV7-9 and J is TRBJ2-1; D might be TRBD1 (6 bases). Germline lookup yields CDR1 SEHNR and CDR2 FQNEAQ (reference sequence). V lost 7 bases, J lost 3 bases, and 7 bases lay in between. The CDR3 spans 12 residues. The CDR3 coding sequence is TGTGCCAGCACCAGGGGCTACAATGAGCAGTTCTTC. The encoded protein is CASTRGYNEQFF.

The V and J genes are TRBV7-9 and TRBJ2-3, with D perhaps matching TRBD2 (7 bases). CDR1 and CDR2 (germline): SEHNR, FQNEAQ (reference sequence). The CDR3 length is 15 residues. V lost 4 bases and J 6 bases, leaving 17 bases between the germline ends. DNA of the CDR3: TGTGCCAGCAGCTCATGGGGGGGGGGCGGTGATACGCAGTATTTT. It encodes CASSSWGGGGDTQYF.

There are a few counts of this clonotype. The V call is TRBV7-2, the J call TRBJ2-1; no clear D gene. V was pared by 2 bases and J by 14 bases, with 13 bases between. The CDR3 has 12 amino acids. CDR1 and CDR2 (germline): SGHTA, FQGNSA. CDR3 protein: CASSLITTREFF. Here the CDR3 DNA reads TGTGCCAGCAGCTTAATAACGACAAGGGAGTTCTTC.